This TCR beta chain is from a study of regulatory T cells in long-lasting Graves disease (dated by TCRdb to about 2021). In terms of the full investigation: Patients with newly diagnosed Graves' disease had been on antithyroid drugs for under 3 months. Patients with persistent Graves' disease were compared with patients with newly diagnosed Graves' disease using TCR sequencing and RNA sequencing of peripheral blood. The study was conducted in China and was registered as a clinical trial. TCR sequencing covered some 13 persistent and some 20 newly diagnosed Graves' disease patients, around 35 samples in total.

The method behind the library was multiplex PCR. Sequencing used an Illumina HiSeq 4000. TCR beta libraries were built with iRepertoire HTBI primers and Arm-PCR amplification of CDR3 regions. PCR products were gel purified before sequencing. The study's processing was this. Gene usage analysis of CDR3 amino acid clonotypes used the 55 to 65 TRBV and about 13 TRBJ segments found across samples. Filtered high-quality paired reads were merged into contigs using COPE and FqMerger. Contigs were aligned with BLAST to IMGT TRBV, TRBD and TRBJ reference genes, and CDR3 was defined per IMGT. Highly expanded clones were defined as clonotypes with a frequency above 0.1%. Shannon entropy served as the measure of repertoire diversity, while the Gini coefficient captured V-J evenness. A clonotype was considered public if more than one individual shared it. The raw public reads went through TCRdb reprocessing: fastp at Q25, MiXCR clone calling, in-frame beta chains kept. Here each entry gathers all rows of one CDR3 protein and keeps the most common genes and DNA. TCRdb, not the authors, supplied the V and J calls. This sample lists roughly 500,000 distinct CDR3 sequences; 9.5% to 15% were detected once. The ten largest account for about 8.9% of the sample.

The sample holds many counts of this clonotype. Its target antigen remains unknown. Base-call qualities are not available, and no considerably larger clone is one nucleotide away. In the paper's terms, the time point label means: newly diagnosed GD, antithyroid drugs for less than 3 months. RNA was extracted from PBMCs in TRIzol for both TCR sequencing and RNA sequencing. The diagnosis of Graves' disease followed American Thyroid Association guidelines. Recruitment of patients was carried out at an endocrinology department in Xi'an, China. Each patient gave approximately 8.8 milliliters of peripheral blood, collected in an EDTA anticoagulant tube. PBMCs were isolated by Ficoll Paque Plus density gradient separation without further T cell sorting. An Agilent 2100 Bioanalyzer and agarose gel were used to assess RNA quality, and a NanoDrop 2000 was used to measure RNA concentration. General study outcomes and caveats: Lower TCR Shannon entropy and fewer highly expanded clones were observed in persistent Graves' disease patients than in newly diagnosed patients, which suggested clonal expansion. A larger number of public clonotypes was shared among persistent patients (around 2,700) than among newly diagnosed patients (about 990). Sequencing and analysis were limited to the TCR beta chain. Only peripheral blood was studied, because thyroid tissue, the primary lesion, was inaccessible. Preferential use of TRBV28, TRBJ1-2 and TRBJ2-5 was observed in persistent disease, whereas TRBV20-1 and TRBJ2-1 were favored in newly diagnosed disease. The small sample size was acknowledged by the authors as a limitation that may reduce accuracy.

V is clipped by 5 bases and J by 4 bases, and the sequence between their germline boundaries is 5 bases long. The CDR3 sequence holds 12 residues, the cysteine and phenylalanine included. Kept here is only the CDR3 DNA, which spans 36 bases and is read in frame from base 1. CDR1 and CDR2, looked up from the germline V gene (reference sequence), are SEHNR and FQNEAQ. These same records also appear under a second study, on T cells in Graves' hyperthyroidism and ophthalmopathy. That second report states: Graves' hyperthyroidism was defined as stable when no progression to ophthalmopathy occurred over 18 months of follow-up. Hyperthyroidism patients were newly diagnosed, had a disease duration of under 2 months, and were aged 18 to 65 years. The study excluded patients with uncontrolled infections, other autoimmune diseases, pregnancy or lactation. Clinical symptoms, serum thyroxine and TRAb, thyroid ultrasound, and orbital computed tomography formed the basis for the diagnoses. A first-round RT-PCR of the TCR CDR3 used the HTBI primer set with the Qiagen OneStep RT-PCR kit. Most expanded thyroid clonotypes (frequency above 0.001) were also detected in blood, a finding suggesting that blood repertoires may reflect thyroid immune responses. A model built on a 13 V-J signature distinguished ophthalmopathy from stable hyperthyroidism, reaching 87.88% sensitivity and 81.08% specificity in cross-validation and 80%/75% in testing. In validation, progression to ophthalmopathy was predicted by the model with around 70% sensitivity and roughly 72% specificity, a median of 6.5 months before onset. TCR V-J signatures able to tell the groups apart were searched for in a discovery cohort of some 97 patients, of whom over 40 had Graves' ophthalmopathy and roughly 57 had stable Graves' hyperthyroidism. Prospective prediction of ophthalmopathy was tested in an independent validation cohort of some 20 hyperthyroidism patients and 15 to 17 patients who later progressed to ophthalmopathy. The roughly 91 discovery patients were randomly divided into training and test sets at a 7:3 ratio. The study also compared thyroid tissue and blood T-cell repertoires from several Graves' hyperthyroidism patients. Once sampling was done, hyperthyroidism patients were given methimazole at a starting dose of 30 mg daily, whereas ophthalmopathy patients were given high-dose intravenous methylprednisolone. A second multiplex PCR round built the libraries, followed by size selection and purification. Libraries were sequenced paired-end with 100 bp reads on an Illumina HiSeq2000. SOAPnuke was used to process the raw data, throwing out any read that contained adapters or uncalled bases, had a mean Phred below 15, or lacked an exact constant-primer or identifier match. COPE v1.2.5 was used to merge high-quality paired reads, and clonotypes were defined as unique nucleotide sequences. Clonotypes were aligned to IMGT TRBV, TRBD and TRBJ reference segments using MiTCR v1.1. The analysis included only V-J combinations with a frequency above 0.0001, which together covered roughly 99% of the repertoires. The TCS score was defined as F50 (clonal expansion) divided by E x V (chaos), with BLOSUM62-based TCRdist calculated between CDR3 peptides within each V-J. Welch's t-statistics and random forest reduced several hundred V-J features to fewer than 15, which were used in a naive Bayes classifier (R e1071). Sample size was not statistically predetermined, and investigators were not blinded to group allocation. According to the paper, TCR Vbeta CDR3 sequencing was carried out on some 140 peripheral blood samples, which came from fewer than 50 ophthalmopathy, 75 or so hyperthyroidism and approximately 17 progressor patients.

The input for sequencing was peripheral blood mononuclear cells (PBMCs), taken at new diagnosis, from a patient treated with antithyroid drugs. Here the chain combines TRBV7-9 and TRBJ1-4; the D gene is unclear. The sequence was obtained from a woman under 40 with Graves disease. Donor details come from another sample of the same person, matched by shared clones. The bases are TGTGCCAGCAGCGGGAATAATGAAAAACTGTTTTTT. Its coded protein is CASSGNNEKLFF.